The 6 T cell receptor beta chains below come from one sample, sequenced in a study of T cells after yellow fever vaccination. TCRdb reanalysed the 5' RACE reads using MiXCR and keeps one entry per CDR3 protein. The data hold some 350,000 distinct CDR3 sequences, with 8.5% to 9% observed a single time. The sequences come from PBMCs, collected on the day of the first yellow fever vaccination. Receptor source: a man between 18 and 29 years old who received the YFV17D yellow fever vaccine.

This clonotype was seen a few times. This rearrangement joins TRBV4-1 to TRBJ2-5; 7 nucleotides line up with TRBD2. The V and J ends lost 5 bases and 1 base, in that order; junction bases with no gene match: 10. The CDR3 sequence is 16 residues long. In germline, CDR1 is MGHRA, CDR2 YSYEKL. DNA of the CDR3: TGCGCCAGCAGCTTACCCCGTGCGGGGGTCCAAGAGACCCAGTACTTC. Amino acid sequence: CASSLPRAGVQETQYF.

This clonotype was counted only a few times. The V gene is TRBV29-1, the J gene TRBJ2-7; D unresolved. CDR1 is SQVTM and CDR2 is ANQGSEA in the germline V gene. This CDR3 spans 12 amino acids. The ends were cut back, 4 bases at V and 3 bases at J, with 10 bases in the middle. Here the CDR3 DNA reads TGCAGCGTTGTGTTTGCAGGCTACGAGCAGTACTTC. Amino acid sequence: CSVVFAGYEQYF.

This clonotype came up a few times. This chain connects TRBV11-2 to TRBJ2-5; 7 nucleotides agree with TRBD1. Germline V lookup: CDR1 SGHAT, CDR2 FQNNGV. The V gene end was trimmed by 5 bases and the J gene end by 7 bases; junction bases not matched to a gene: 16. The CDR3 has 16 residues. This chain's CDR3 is CASSAGQADHVVTQYF. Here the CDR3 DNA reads TGTGCCAGCAGCGCCGGACAGGCCGACCACGTAGTGACCCAGTACTTC.

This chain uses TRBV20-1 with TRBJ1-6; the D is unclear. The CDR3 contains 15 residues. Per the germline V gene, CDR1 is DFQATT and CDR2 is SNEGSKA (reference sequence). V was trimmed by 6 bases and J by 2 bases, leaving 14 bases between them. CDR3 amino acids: CSALDRATYNSPLHF. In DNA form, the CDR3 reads TGCAGTGCCCTTGACCGGGCTACCTATAATTCACCCCTCCACTTT.

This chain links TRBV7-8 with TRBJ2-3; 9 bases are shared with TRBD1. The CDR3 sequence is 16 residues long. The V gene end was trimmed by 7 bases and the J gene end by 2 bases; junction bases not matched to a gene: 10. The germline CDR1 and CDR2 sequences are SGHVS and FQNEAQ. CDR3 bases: TGTGCCAGCAACCGACGACAGGGGGTTATCACAGATACGCAGTATTTT. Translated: CASNRRQGVITDTQYF.

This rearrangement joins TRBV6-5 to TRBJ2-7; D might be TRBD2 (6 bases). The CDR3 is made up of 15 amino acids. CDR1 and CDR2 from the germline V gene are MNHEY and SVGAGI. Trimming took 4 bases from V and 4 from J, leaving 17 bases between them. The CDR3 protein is CASSFSSRGPYEQYV. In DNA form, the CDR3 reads TGTGCCAGCAGTTTTTCTTCGCGGGGCCCTTACGAGCAGTACGTC.